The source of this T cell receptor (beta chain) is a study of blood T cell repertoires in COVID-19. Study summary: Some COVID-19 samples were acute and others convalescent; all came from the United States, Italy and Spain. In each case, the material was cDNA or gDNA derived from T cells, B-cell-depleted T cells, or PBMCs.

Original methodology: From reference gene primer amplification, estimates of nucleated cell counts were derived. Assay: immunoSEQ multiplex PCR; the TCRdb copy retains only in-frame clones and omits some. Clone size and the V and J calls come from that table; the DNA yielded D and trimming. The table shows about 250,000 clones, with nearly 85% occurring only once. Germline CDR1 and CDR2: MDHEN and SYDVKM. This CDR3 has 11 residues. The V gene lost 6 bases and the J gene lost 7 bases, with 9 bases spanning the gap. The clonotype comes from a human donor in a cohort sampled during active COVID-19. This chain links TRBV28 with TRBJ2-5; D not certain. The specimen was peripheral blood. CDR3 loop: CASSPKWTQYF. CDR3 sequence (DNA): TGTGCCAGCAGCCCTAAGTGGACCCAGTACTTC.